A single sample gave rise to the 28 T cell receptor beta chains below, sequenced in a study of cytomegalovirus exposure and HLA in healthy donors. Only in-frame clones appear in the TCRdb table, and some are missing; sequencing was by immunoSEQ multiplex PCR. The table records 65,000 or so clones, under 95% of them present only once. Sequencing input: PBMCs. The receptors here all came from a woman aged 18 to 35 in good health and CMV-seronegative.

The chain is built from TRBV11-2 and TRBJ1-3; D gene ambiguous. CDR1 and CDR2 from the germline V gene are SGHAT and FQNNGV. This CDR3 comprises 14 residues. Trimming cost V 5 bases and J 3 bases, with 11 bases left between them. The CDR3 reads CASSLVRSGNTIYF. The CDR3 region has the DNA TGTGCCAGCAGCCTCGTCCGGAGTGGAAACACCATATATTTT.

The chain is built from TRBV28 and TRBJ1-1; 8 nucleotides line up with TRBD1. V shed 6 bases, J shed 1 base, and the junction held 7 bases outside the gene matches. Germline V gene data show CDR1 as MDHEN and CDR2 as SYDVKM. The CDR3 has 15 amino acids. In DNA form, the CDR3 reads TGTGCCAGCAGATCTAGGGACAGGTGGAACACTGAAGCTTTCTTT. Translation: CASRSRDRWNTEAFF. Combining the CDR3 with reference TRBV28 and TRBJ1-1 gives the whole variable domain DVKVTQSSRYLVKRTGEKVFLECVQDMDHENMFWYRQDPGLGLRLIYFSYDVKMKEKGDIPEGYSVSREKKERFSLILESASTNQTSMYLCASRSRDRWNTEAFFGQGTRLTVV.

This clone was recorded a few times. This chain links TRBV9 with TRBJ2-3, with D perhaps TRBD1 (5 bases). CDR3 length equals 16 residues. Germline values: CDR1 SGDLS, CDR2 YYNGEE. Trimming stripped 4 bases from V and 4 bases from J, with 19 bases between. CDR3 nucleotides: TGTGCCAGCAGCCCAAGGTGGGGCCAGGGTGCAGATACGCAGTATTTT. Translation gives CASSPRWGQGADTQYF. The complete variable domain, with remaining parts taken from reference TRBV9 and TRBJ2-3, reads DSGVTQTPKHLITATGQRVTLRCSPRSGDLSVYWYQQSLDQGLQFLIQYYNGEERAKGNILERFSAQQFPDLHSELNLSSLELGDSALYFCASSPRWGQGADTQYFGPGTRLTVL.

This chain links TRBV4-1 with TRBJ1-1, with 9 bases lining up with TRBD1. V shed 4 bases and J 4 bases; nucleotides not matched to a gene: 4. From germline, CDR1 is MGHRA and CDR2 YSYEKL. The CDR3 is 14 amino acids. The CDR3 is CASSRETGGTEAFF. The CDR3 nucleotides are TGCGCCAGCAGCCGAGAGACAGGGGGCACTGAAGCTTTCTTT.

The rearrangement links TRBV7-8 to TRBJ2-5, with 13 positions matching TRBD2. CDR1 and CDR2 (germline): SGHVS, FQNEAQ. The CDR3 covers 17 residues. The junction had 11 bases not matched to a gene; V was cut back by 5 bases and J by 5 bases. CDR3 amino acids: CASSPRTSGRALETQYF. CDR3 in DNA: TGTGCCAGCAGCCCACGTACTAGCGGGAGGGCCCTCGAGACCCAGTACTTC.

A few counts support this clone. The chain employs TRBV5-1 and TRBJ1-4, with D possibly being TRBD1 (6 bases). Trimming left V 5 bases short and J 8 bases short, with 22 bases between. The V gene's germline CDR1 is SGHRS and CDR2 YFSETQ. The CDR3 is 16 amino acids. CDR3 sequence (DNA): TGCGCCAGCAGGACTGGGGGCACCGGCAGAGAGGAAAAACTGTTTTTT. Encoded protein: CASRTGGTGREEKLFF.

The chain joins TRBV29-1 to TRBJ2-7; possibly TRBD1 for D (5 bases). Trimming cost V 7 bases and J 2 bases, with 21 bases left between them. Germline V gives CDR1 SQVTM, CDR2 ANQGSEA. The CDR3 length is 15 residues. This CDR3 is CSAFTRQGFPYEQYF. DNA for the CDR3: TGCAGCGCCTTCACCCGGCAGGGATTCCCCTACGAGCAGTACTTC.

The chain joins TRBV5-1 to TRBJ1-1, with D hard to call. The germline gives CDR1 SGHRS, CDR2 YFSETQ. Between the trimmed V and J ends, which lost 0 bases and 4 bases, there was a span of 13 bases. This CDR3 has 15 residues. The CDR3 DNA is TGCGCCAGCAGCTTGGCCGAGGTTGCGGGCACTGAAGCTTTCTTT. It codes for CASSLAEVAGTEAFF.

The chain uses TRBV7-2 and TRBJ2-3; the match to TRBD2 covers 12 bases. The CDR3 totals 19 residues. The junction had 20 bases not matched to a gene; V was cut back by 5 bases and J by 8 bases. CDR1 and CDR2 from the germline V gene are SGHTA and FQGNSA. This CDR3 reads CASSQNPAASGRASGTQYF. CDR3 DNA sequence: TGTGCCAGCAGCCAAAACCCGGCGGCTAGCGGGAGGGCCAGTGGTACGCAGTATTTT.

J is TRBJ1-4 and V is TRBV28; 9 nucleotides match TRBD1. CDR3 size: 15 residues. Trimming at V came to 6 bases and at J to 11 bases, leaving 13 bases not matched to a gene. Germline values: CDR1 MDHEN, CDR2 SYDVKM. CDR3 region: CASSPRGTGTTKLFF. Here the CDR3 DNA reads TGTGCCAGCAGCCCCCGTGGGACAGGGACGACGAAACTGTTTTTT.

The chain uses TRBV7-2 and TRBJ2-3; 11 positions match TRBD2. CDR3 length: 18 amino acids. Per the germline V gene, CDR1 is SGHTA and CDR2 is FQGNSA. Trimming took 0 bases from V and 0 from J; bases not matched to a gene: 5. The CDR3 loop reads CASSLAVLAGGSTDTQYF. The DNA for the CDR3 is TGTGCCAGCAGCTTAGCTGTGCTAGCGGGGGGTAGCACAGATACGCAGTATTTT.

The gene calls are TRBV2 and TRBJ1-2; D not resolved. CDR1 SNHLY and CDR2 FYNNEI come from the germline V gene. The CDR3 is 12 amino acids. The V end lost 6 bases, the J end lost 0 bases, and 5 bases lay between the germline ends. The DNA for the CDR3 is TGTGCCAGCAGCAGTTCTAACTATGGCTACACCTTC. Encoded protein: CASSSSNYGYTF.

The chain employs TRBV28 and TRBJ2-5, with D perhaps matching TRBD1 (5 bases). The length of the CDR3 is 13 residues. Germline-derived CDR1 and CDR2 are MDHEN and SYDVKM. Trimming left V 6 bases short and J 5 bases short, with 13 bases between. The CDR3 protein is CASREGAQETQYF. CDR3 DNA: TGTGCCAGCAGGGAAGGGGCCCAGGAGACCCAGTACTTC.

The chain links TRBV5-1 to TRBJ1-1; perhaps TRBD1 as D (5 bases). V was clipped by 6 bases and J by 0 bases, with 12 bases between them. There are 14 residues in the CDR3. The V gene's germline CDR1 is SGHRS and CDR2 YFSETQ. CDR3 nucleotides: TGCGCCAGCACCGCTGACAGCATGAACACTGAAGCTTTCTTT. Protein: CASTADSMNTEAFF.

The gene calls are TRBV28 and TRBJ1-1; 11 nucleotides align to TRBD1. With V trimmed by 2 bases and J by 6 bases, 5 bases remained unmatched. The CDR3 has 15 amino acids. Germline CDR1 MDHEN, CDR2 SYDVKM. DNA of the CDR3: TGTGCCAGCAGTTTAGCGGGACAGGGGGTCCCTGAAGCTTTCTTT. It is translated as CASSLAGQGVPEAFF.

The V and J genes are TRBV2 and TRBJ2-1; no clear D. Germline V gene sequence: CDR1 SNHLY, CDR2 FYNNEI. The ends were cut back, 2 bases at V and 12 bases at J, with 14 bases in the middle. The CDR3 has 13 residues. The CDR3 spells CASSERVSRLQFF. The DNA of the CDR3 is TGTGCCAGCAGTGAACGCGTTTCTAGATTGCAGTTCTTC.

This chain links TRBV27 with TRBJ2-3; 14 nucleotides match TRBD2. The V segment lost 7 bases and the J segment 5 bases; nucleotides outside the gene matches: 8. Germline V gene data show CDR1 as MNHEY and CDR2 as SMNVEV (reference sequence). The CDR3 loop spans 16 amino acids. The CDR3 reads CASTQLGLAGEDTQYF. Here the CDR3 DNA reads TGTGCCAGCACCCAATTGGGACTAGCGGGAGAAGATACGCAGTATTTT.

The chain links TRBV7-9 to TRBJ1-4; a weak D match, TRBD1 (5 bases). The CDR3 has 15 residues. V was clipped by 4 bases and J by 0 bases, with 9 bases between them. CDR1 is SEHNR and CDR2 is FQNEAQ in the germline V gene (reference sequence). For the CDR3, the DNA is TGTGCCAGCAGCTCCGACAGAGCAACTAATGAAAAACTGTTTTTT. It encodes CASSSDRATNEKLFF. The full variable domain, with the rest looked up from reference TRBV7-9 and TRBJ1-4, is DTGVSQNPRHKITKRGQNVTFRCDPISEHNRLYWYRQTLGQGPEFLTYFQNEAQLEKSRLLSDRFSAERPKGSFSTLEIQRTEQGDSAMYLCASSSDRATNEKLFFGSGTQLSVL.

This clone appeared a single time. The CDR3 reads CASSEARVWGAGEQYF. In DNA, the CDR3 is TGTGCCAGCAGTGAAGCTCGCGTCTGGGGCGCGGGGGAGCAGTACTTC. The chain combines TRBV6-1 with TRBJ2-7; possibly TRBD2 for D (6 bases). Germline-derived CDR1 and CDR2 are MNHNS and SASEGT. CDR3 length equals 16 residues. Trimming left V 0 bases short and J 7 bases short, with 19 bases between.

The V gene is TRBV6-1, the J gene TRBJ2-2; TRBD1 matches at 7 bases. The ends lost 5 bases at V and 2 bases at J; junction bases unmatched: 5. Germline lookup yields CDR1 MNHNS and CDR2 SASEGT. The CDR3 length is 15 residues. CDR3 nucleotide sequence: TGTGCCAGCAGTACCGGGACAGATAACACCGGGGAGCTGTTTTTT. It translates to CASSTGTDNTGELFF.

The rearrangement links TRBV2 to TRBJ1-6; D gene ambiguous. V lost 7 bases, J lost 7 bases, and 11 bases lay in between. From germline, CDR1 is SNHLY and CDR2 FYNNEI. This CDR3 has 13 residues. The CDR3 region is CASKEARNSPLHF. The CDR3 DNA follows: TGTGCCAGCAAGGAGGCGCGGAATTCACCCCTCCACTTT.

The V gene is TRBV4-2, the J gene TRBJ2-2, with TRBD1 identical over 9 bases. V lost 2 bases, J lost 4 bases, and 5 bases stayed unmatched. Germline V gene data show CDR1 as LGHNA and CDR2 as YNFKEQ. There are 16 residues in the CDR3. CDR3 DNA: TGTGCCAGCAGCCAACGACAGGGGGGAGTCACCGGGGAGCTGTTTTTT. It codes for CASSQRQGGVTGELFF.

The chain has TRBV29-1 and TRBJ2-5; 9 bases match TRBD2. Germline V gene lookup returns CDR1 SQVTM and CDR2 ANQGSEA. This CDR3 spans 14 amino acids. V trimming: 7 bases; J trimming: 2 bases; junction bases outside the gene matches: 8. In nucleotides, the CDR3 is TGCAGCGGGGCTAGCGGGAATATACAAGAGACCCAGTACTTC. It codes for CSGASGNIQETQYF.

The gene calls are TRBV18 and TRBJ1-1, with 8 nucleotides matching TRBD1. The J segment lost 2 bases and the V segment lost 5 bases, leaving 4 bases of the junction unmatched. Per germline, CDR1 KGHSH and CDR2 LQKENI. The CDR3 loop spans 14 amino acids. CDR3 residues: CASSAGQGNTEAFF. The CDR3 DNA reads as TGTGCCAGCTCAGCCGGACAGGGAAACACTGAAGCTTTCTTT.

The chain carries TRBV5-1 and TRBJ1-2, with TRBD1 matching 7 bases. Germline V gene lookup returns CDR1 SGHRS and CDR2 YFSETQ. The CDR3 sequence is 14 residues long. J gave up 7 bases and V 0 bases, and 6 bases lay outside the gene matches. Here the CDR3 DNA reads TGCGCCAGCAGCTTGGGACAGGGTGAGGGTGGCTACACCTTC. Protein sequence: CASSLGQGEGGYTF.

The chain joins TRBV2 to TRBJ2-4, with D possibly being TRBD2 (6 bases). V was shortened by 6 bases and J by 9 bases, with 27 bases between the two germline ends. The germline gives CDR1 SNHLY, CDR2 FYNNEI. This CDR3 is 17 amino acids long. The CDR3 nucleotides are TGTGCCAGCAGGGGTAACTTTGGGACTGGGGGAAGAGGCATTCAGTACTTC. Its translation is CASRGNFGTGGRGIQYF.

The chain employs TRBV6-4 and TRBJ2-2; 9 nucleotides agree with TRBD1. The ends lost 2 bases at V and 3 bases at J; junction bases unmatched: 4. This CDR3 comprises 16 residues. From germline, CDR1 is MRHNA and CDR2 SNTAGT. CDR3 nucleotide sequence: TGTGCCAGCAGTGACACAGGGGGCCGTGACACCGGGGAGCTGTTTTTT. Amino acids: CASSDTGGRDTGELFF.

This clone was observed once. The chain uses TRBV6-6 and TRBJ2-7, with TRBD1 identical over 7 bases. Trimming took 2 bases from V and 6 from J; bases not matched to a gene: 7. From germline, CDR1 is MNHNY and CDR2 SVGAGI (reference sequence). The CDR3 totals 14 residues. The CDR3, as DNA: TGTGCCAGCAGTTACGGGACAGAGGTCGGCGAGCAGTACTTC. It specifies CASSYGTEVGEQYF.